The present T cell receptor (beta chain) was sequenced within a study of blood T cell repertoires in COVID-19. Trimming left V 6 bases short and J 8 bases short, with 13 bases between. The CDR3 spans 12 residues. Participants came from roughly 23 US areas, aged about 18 to 89 years. In the original analysis: Counts of nucleated cells, estimated from reference gene primer amplification, were obtained. Using immunoSEQ multiplex PCR, the repertoire was profiled, and TCRdb retains in-frame clones only, with some absent. The V and J calls and the clone size are those of that table, but D and trimming were determined from the DNA. The sample lists under 150,000 clones, about 75% occurring once.

The TCR originated in a woman aged 45 to 65 who had recovered from COVID-19. V is TRBV12-3 or TRBV12-4 and J is TRBJ1-2, with D maybe TRBD1 (5 bases). The specimen was PBMCs or T cells enriched from blood (not recorded which). CDR3: CASRGDGGGYTF. CDR3 DNA sequence: TGTGCCAGCAGGGGGGACGGGGGAGGCTACACCTTC.